This record looks at one T cell receptor (beta chain) sequence and its context. This entry belongs to a study of long-term antiretroviral therapy in people with HIV. It was version v3.0 of the immunoSEQ assay that was run at survey level. Here immunoSEQ multiplex PCR was the method, and the copy in TCRdb shows in-frame clones only, minus some. The table lists fewer than 40,000 clones, about 88% of them singletons. The sequencing used unsorted PBMCs, collected just before starting antiretroviral therapy. This sequence was found in a woman under 30 with HIV.

In DNA form, the CDR3 reads TGTGCCATCAGTTCGAAGGGGGAAAACTACCAAGAGACCCAGTACTTC. Its translation: CAISSKGENYQETQYF. This chain uses TRBV10-3 with TRBJ2-5, with D maybe TRBD1 (6 bases). CDR3 length: 16 amino acids. CDR1 is ENHRY, CDR2 SYGVKD, per germline. Trimming removed 5 bases at V and 0 bases at J, with 16 bases between.